The 7 T cell receptor beta chains below come from one sample, sequenced in a study of CXCR3-negative and CXCR3-positive naive CD8 T cells. 5' RACE that incorporated UMI labels was used to prepare the TRB cDNA libraries. TCRdb reworked the 5' RACE reads into one entry per CDR3 protein, no DNA. This sample's table has 45,000 to 55,000 distinct CDR3 sequences. The sequenced sample consisted of memory CD8+ T cells from blood. Receptor source: a human donor in good health. Some clones in this sample may be carry-over from other donors' samples.

V gene TRBV29-1 combines with J gene TRBJ2-3; the D call of TRBD1 rests on TCRdb alone, since no DNA is present to check it. The CDR3 covers 12 residues. Germline-derived CDR1 and CDR2 are SQVTM and ANQGSEA. The CDR3 loop is CSSRTDTDTQYF.

The chain employs TRBV6-2 or TRBV6-3 and TRBJ2-7; TCRdb calls TRBD2, which cannot be checked without DNA. This CDR3 has 13 amino acids. Germline loops: CDR1 MNHEY, CDR2 SVGEGT. The CDR3 is CASSWKGVDEQYF.

V gene TRBV4-2 combines with J gene TRBJ2-7; the TCRdb call, TRBD1, lacks DNA for checking. CDR3 length: 14 residues. The germline V gene has CDR1 LGHNA and CDR2 YNFKEQ. The CDR3 here is CASSQGQGVDEQYF.

The V call is TRBV6-1, the J call TRBJ2-4. The CDR3 is 14 amino acids. The germline V gene encodes CDR1 MNHNS and CDR2 SASEGT. The CDR3 reads CASSVVSPKNIQYF.

The chain is built from TRBV5-1 and TRBJ2-7; TCRdb designates TRBD1, a call that cannot be tested without DNA. This CDR3 region has 17 residues. Germline V gene sequence: CDR1 SGHRS, CDR2 YFSETQ. Here the CDR3 reads CASSSASDGTGVYEQYF.

This sequence joins TRBV7-9 and TRBJ2-7. CDR1 is SEHNR and CDR2 is FQNEAQ in the germline V gene (reference sequence). This CDR3 is 14 amino acids long. The chain's CDR3 is CASSTKTGPYEQYF.

V and J are TRBV12-3 or TRBV12-4 and TRBJ1-1; TCRdb selects TRBD1, and the lack of DNA leaves this call unchecked. This CDR3 is 12 amino acids long. Here the CDR3 reads CASSLTGWEAFF.